A selection of T cell receptor beta chains follows, all from one sample in a study of control samples from healthy donors and cancer patients. The data were produced by immunoSEQ multiplex PCR, yet TCRdb's version contains in-frame clones alone and is incomplete. The sample includes 45,000 to 55,000 clones, about 93% of them seen just once. Sequencing was done on a sample of PBMCs. All receptors derive from a woman aged 45-59 years with head and neck cancer. Both conserved end residues are part of each CDR3. D genes are given only for firm matches. The listing skips clone size in some rows; elsewhere it reads once, few, many or a size class.

- | - | 15 | TRBJ1-2 | TRBV5-1 | CASSDTGLLTDGYTF | TGCGCCAGCAGCGACACAGGATTATTAACAGATGGCTACACCTTC
- | - | 14 | TRBJ1-2 | TRBV7-2 | CASSFSGESYGYTF | TGTGCCAGCAGCTTTTCGGGGGAGTCGTATGGCTACACCTTC
- | TRBD1 | 15 | TRBJ2-5 | TRBV5-1 | CASSSIGTAQETQYF | TGCGCCAGCAGCTCAATTGGGACAGCACAAGAGACCCAGTACTTC
- | TRBD2 | 17 | TRBJ2-3 | TRBV13 | CASSQGPSGRSTDTQYF | TGTGCCAGCAGCCAGGGTCCTAGCGGGAGGAGCACAGATACGCAGTATTTT
few | - | 13 | TRBJ1-2 | TRBV3-1/TRBV3-2 | CASSTDQNYGYTF | TGTGCCAGCAGTACGGACCAGAACTATGGCTACACCTTC
- | - | 15 | TRBJ2-3 | TRBV30 | CAWSPTGRWTDTQYF | TGTGCCTGGAGTCCGACAGGGAGGTGGACAGATACGCAGTATTTT
- | - | 17 | TRBJ1-6 | TRBV4-3 | CASSQEDWSSYNSPLHF | TGCGCCAGCAGCCAAGAAGACTGGAGCTCCTATAATTCACCCCTCCACTTT
- | - | 14 | TRBJ1-3 | TRBV29-1 | CSATETFSGNTIYF | TGCAGCGCCACGGAGACATTCTCTGGAAACACCATATATTTT
- | - | 13 | TRBJ2-5 | TRBV27 | CASRAGGGKTQYF | TGTGCCAGCAGAGCAGGGGGGGGCAAGACCCAGTACTTC
- | - | 17 | TRBJ2-5 | TRBV5-6 | CASSLLDTGTLQETQYF | TGTGCCAGCAGCTTATTAGATACCGGGACACTCCAAGAGACCCAGTACTTC
- | - | 14 | TRBJ1-5 | TRBV5-6 | CASSLKGSNQPQHF | TGTGCCAGCAGCTTAAAGGGTAGCAATCAGCCCCAGCATTTT
- | TRBD2 | 17 | TRBJ2-1 | TRBV24-1 | CATSPTPGLAGEIEQFF | TGTGCCACCAGCCCCACCCCAGGACTAGCGGGAGAAATTGAGCAGTTCTTC
- | - | 14 | TRBJ1-2 | TRBV5-4 | CASSPDPGAGGYTF | TGTGCCAGCAGCCCGGACCCAGGTGCCGGTGGCTACACCTTC
- | TRBD1 | 15 | TRBJ1-5 | TRBV28 | CASSHRQGASQPQHF | TGTGCCAGCAGCCATAGACAGGGGGCAAGTCAGCCCCAGCATTTT
- | TRBD1 | 14 | TRBJ1-2 | TRBV2 | CASSGTGGLYGYTF | TGTGCCAGCAGTGGGACAGGGGGCCTATATGGCTACACCTTC
- | - | 15 | TRBJ2-1 | TRBV30 | CAWGTGHLLSNEQFF | TGTGCCTGGGGAACTGGACATCTACTCTCCAATGAGCAGTTCTTC
- | - | 16 | TRBJ2-1 | TRBV6-4 | CASSPTSSASFNEQFF | TGTGCCAGCAGTCCTACTAGCTCGGCTTCCTTCAATGAGCAGTTCTTC
- | - | 13 | TRBJ2-5 | TRBV25-1 | CASRVARTETQYF | TGTGCCAGCAGAGTCGCTCGGACAGAGACCCAGTACTTC
- | TRBD2 | 20 | TRBJ2-3 | TRBV19 | CASSPRTSGGVSASTDTQYF | TGTGCCAGTAGTCCCCGTACTAGCGGGGGCGTCTCTGCTAGCACAGATACGCAGTATTTT
- | TRBD1 | 15 | TRBJ2-2 | TRBV2 | CASSLDRVNTGELFF | TGTGCCAGCAGTCTGGACAGGGTGAACACCGGGGAGCTGTTTTTT
- | TRBD2 | 16 | TRBJ2-1 | TRBV29-1 | CSVEGEGLAGGREQFF | TGCAGCGTTGAAGGCGAGGGACTAGCGGGTGGCCGGGAGCAGTTCTTC
- | - | 11 | TRBJ1-1 | TRBV5-1 | CASSSDSEAFF | TGCGCCAGCAGCTCGGACTCTGAAGCTTTCTTT
- | - | 13 | TRBJ1-2 | TRBV7-9 | CASSAGTLDGYTF | TGTGCCAGCAGCGCCGGCACCCTAGATGGCTACACCTTC
- | - | 14 | TRBJ1-6 | TRBV7-9 | CASSPDINNSPLHF | TGTGCCAGCAGCCCGGATATTAATAATTCACCCCTCCACTTT
- | TRBD1 | 15 | TRBJ2-7 | TRBV3-1/TRBV3-2 | CASSSFGQGSYEQYF | TGTGCCAGCAGCTCCTTCGGACAGGGCTCCTACGAGCAGTACTTC
once | TRBD1 | 15 | TRBJ1-5 | TRBV6-5 | CASRSGTGGNQPQHF | TGTGCCAGCAGGTCCGGGACAGGGGGGAATCAGCCCCAGCATTTT
once | TRBD1 | 17 | TRBJ2-7 | TRBV3-1/TRBV3-2 | CASSSGVVRGPSYEQYF | TGTGCCAGCAGCTCGGGTGTGGTCAGGGGGCCCTCCTACGAGCAGTACTTC
- | TRBD1 | 14 | TRBJ1-5 | TRBV9 | CASSDRDRNQPQHF | TGTGCCAGCAGCGACCGGGACAGAAATCAGCCCCAGCATTTT
- | - | 12 | TRBJ1-1 | TRBV2 | CASREFPTEAFF | TGTGCCAGCAGAGAGTTTCCCACTGAAGCTTTCTTT
- | - | 15 | TRBJ1-5 | TRBV28 | CASSSHRNSNQPQHF | TGTGCCAGCAGCTCGCACAGGAATAGCAATCAGCCCCAGCATTTT
- | TRBD1 | 16 | TRBJ1-5 | TRBV12-5 | CASGIITGVGNQPQHF | TGTGCTAGTGGAATTATCACAGGGGTGGGCAATCAGCCCCAGCATTTT
- | - | 15 | TRBJ2-3 | TRBV3-1/TRBV3-2 | CASSQGGQDTDTQYF | TGTGCCAGCAGCCAGGGGGGTCAAGACACAGATACGCAGTATTTT
- | - | 11 | TRBJ2-1 | TRBV2 | CASSFHNEQFF | TGTGCCAGCAGTTTCCACAATGAGCAGTTCTTC
- | - | 12 | TRBJ2-3 | TRBV27 | CASYGSGDTQYF | TGTGCCAGCTACGGGTCGGGGGATACGCAGTATTTT
- | - | 15 | TRBJ1-1 | TRBV2 | CASSEFGRKNTEAFF | TGTGCCAGCAGTGAATTCGGCAGAAAGAACACTGAAGCTTTCTTT
once | - | 15 | TRBJ2-7 | TRBV14 | CASSLWDGFSYEQYF | TGTGCCAGCAGCCTATGGGACGGCTTCTCCTACGAGCAGTACTTC
- | TRBD2 | 16 | TRBJ2-7 | TRBV5-1 | CASNGLAGGPTYEQYF | TGCGCCAGCAACGGACTAGCGGGGGGGCCAACCTACGAGCAGTACTTC
- | - | 16 | TRBJ2-2 | TRBV28 | CASSLSGLESTGELFF | TGTGCCAGCAGTTTATCCGGGCTTGAGTCCACCGGGGAGCTGTTTTTT
- | - | 13 | TRBJ2-7 | TRBV19 | CASSIGLSYEQYF | TGTGCCAGTAGTATCGGCCTCTCCTACGAGCAGTACTTC
- | - | 15 | TRBJ1-5 | TRBV27 | CASSSRSYSNQPQHF | TGTGCCAGCAGTTCTCGGTCCTATAGCAATCAGCCCCAGCATTTT
- | - | 14 | TRBJ1-4 | TRBV18 | CASSPSQRGEKLFF | TGTGCCAGCTCACCTTCTCAGCGGGGTGAAAAACTGTTTTTT
- | TRBD1 | 15 | TRBJ2-7 | TRBV6-5 | CASRVTGVPHYEQYF | TGTGCCAGCAGGGTGACAGGGGTCCCTCACTACGAGCAGTACTTC
- | TRBD1 | 14 | TRBJ1-5 | TRBV27 | CASSAGDRVQPQHF | TGTGCCAGCAGTGCGGGAGACAGGGTTCAGCCCCAGCATTTT
- | - | 14 | TRBJ2-5 | TRBV18 | CASSLQGLRETQYF | TGTGCCAGCTCACTGCAGGGCTTGCGGGAGACCCAGTACTTC
- | TRBD2 | 18 | TRBJ2-5 | TRBV7-2 | CASSLVLVLAGGGETQYF | TGTGCCAGCAGCTTAGTTTTGGTCCTAGCGGGGGGTGGGGAGACCCAGTACTTC
- | - | 15 | TRBJ2-1 | TRBV19 | CASSRTGGGYNEQFF | TGTGCCAGTAGTAGGACGGGGGGCGGGTACAATGAGCAGTTCTTC
once | TRBD2 | 17 | TRBJ2-7 | TRBV3-1/TRBV3-2 | CASSHRLAGKISYEQYF | TGTGCCAGCAGCCACCGACTAGCGGGTAAAATCTCCTACGAGCAGTACTTC
- | - | 14 | TRBJ2-7 | TRBV27 | CASSSTGSFHEQYF | TGTGCCAGCAGTTCAACAGGGAGTTTCCACGAGCAGTACTTC
- | TRBD1 | 16 | TRBJ2-7 | TRBV4-3 | CASSQSGTGERYEQYF | TGCGCCAGCAGCCAGTCCGGGACAGGGGAACGCTACGAGCAGTACTTC
- | TRBD1 | 14 | TRBJ2-3 | TRBV7-3 | CASRRDRGTDTQYF | TGTGCCAGCAGGAGGGACAGGGGGACAGATACGCAGTATTTT
- | - | 16 | TRBJ2-1 | TRBV5-5 | CASSLGSTLPYNEQFF | TGTGCCAGCAGCTTGGGATCGACATTACCCTACAATGAGCAGTTCTTC
- | TRBD2 | 16 | TRBJ2-7 | TRBV7-2 | CASSLGVAGGLNEQYF | TGTGCCAGCAGCTTAGGAGTAGCGGGGGGGCTGAACGAGCAGTACTTC
- | TRBD1 | 16 | TRBJ2-7 | TRBV24-1 | CATSDPRTGGGYEQYF | TGTGCCACCAGTGATCCCCGGACAGGGGGCGGGTACGAGCAGTACTTC
- | - | 14 | TRBJ2-1 | TRBV19 | CASMAGIAYNEQFF | TGTGCCAGTATGGCCGGGATTGCCTACAATGAGCAGTTCTTC
- | - | 11 | TRBJ1-2 | TRBV30 | CAWSDGLGYTF | TGTGCCTGGAGTGATGGCCTTGGCTACACCTTC